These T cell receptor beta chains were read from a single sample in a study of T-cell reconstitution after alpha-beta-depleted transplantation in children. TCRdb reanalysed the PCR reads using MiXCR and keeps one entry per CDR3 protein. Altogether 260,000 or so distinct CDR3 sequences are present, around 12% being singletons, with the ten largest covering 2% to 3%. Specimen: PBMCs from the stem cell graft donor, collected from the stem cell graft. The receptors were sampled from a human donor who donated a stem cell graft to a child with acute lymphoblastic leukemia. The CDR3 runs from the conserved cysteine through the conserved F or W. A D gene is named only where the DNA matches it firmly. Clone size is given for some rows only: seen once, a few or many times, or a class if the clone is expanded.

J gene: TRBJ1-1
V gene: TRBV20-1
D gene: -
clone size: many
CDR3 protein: CSAREGGAWTEAFF
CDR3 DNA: TGCAGTGCTAGGGAGGGGGGCGCGTGGACTGAAGCTTTCTTT

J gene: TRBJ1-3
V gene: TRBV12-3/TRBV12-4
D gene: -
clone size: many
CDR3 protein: CASSLVSGNTIYF
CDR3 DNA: TGTGCCAGCAGTTTAGTCTCTGGAAACACCATATATTTT

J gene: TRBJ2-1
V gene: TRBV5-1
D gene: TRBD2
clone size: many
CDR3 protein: CASSLVAGGNEQFF
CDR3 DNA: TGCGCCAGCAGCTTGGTAGCGGGGGGGAATGAGCAGTTCTTC

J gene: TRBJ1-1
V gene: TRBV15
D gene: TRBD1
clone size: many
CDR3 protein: CATSRQGTEAFF
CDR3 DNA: TGTGCCACCAGCCGACAGGGCACTGAAGCTTTCTTT

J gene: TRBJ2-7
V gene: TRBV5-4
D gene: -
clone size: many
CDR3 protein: CASSGRDPSYEQYF
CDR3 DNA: TGTGCCAGCTCCGGCAGGGATCCTTCCTACGAGCAGTACTTC

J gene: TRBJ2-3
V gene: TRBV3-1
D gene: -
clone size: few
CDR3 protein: CASSPQVETDTQYF
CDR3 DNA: TGTGCCAGCAGCCCCCAGGTGGAGACAGATACGCAGTATTTT

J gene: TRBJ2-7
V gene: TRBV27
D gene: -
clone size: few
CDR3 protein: CASSFRQAYRSYEQYF
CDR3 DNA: TGTGCCAGCAGTTTTAGACAGGCGTATCGGTCCTACGAGCAGTACTTC

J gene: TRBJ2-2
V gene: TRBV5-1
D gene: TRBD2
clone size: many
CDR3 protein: CASSFSGGNTGELFF
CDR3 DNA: TGCGCCAGCAGCTTTAGCGGGGGAAACACCGGGGAGCTGTTTTTT

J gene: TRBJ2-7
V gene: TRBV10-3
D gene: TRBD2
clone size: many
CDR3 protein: CAIRDETSGYEQYF
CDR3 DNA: TGTGCCATCAGGGACGAGACTAGCGGCTACGAGCAGTACTTC

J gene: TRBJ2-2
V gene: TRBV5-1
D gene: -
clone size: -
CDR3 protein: CASSLGAGWANTVELFF
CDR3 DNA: TGCGCCAGCAGCTTGGGGGCCGGGTGGGCGAACACCGTGGAGCTGTTTTTT

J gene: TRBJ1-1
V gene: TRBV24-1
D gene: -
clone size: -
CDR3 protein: CATSGSQGAAFF
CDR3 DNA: TGTGCCACCAGTGGTTCACAGGGAGCGGCTTTCTTT